This TCR beta chain was captured in a study of blood T cell repertoires in COVID-19. Across the whole study: Samples representing acute and convalescent COVID-19 were sourced from the United States, Italy and Spain. T cells, B-cell-depleted T cells, or PBMCs provided the cDNA or gDNA that served as material.

Germline CDR1 reads SGHNT; CDR2 reads YYREEE (reference sequence). Trimming pared 2 bases from V and 5 bases from J, leaving 10 bases between. The CDR3 is made up of 13 amino acids. Under the authors' procedure: Quantification of nucleated cells was approximated via reference gene primer amplification. Some clones are missing from TCRdb's copy, which holds only in-frame ones; the method was immunoSEQ multiplex PCR. V, J and clone size derive from that table, while D and trimming were established from the DNA sequence. The sample lists roughly 160,000 clones; approximately 90% were seen once. Sample: peripheral blood. The J gene is TRBJ2-5, the V gene TRBV5-4, with D maybe TRBD2 (6 bases). The sequence was collected from a man aged 50 to 59 with acute or convalescent COVID-19. The CDR3, as DNA: TGTGCCAGCAGCTTAGCGGGTTGGGAGACCCAGTACTTC. Translated, it gives CASSLAGWETQYF.